These T cell receptor beta chains were read from a single sample in a study of read filtering for tumor transcriptome and immune sequencing. Each CDR3 protein gets one entry after TCRdb re-called the reads with MiXCR. This table has some 39,000 distinct CDR3 sequences, approximately 14% appearing once. Sequencing was carried out using a population of CD138-negative cells sorted from bone marrow. These receptors all come from a donor aged 40 or over with multiple myeloma. Each CDR3 is given with its conserved first and last residue. D genes are given only for firm matches. Where a row states a size, it is once, few, many or the class of an expanded clone; other rows omit it.

J	D	V	length	size	CDR3	DNA
TRBJ2-7	TRBD2	TRBV6-2/TRBV6-3	18	few	CASGGPGLAGHSSYGQYF	TGTGCCAGCGGGGGACCGGGACTAGCGGGGCACAGCTCCTACGGGCAGTACTTC
TRBJ2-3	TRBD1	TRBV7-2	15	many	CASSMGQGRTDTQYF	TGTGCCAGCTCCATGGGACAGGGGCGAACGGATACGCAGTATTTT
TRBJ2-3	.	TRBV27	15	many	CASSPRGSPSDTQYF	TGTGCCAGCAGTCCCCGGGGGAGCCCATCAGATACGCAGTATTTT
TRBJ1-1	.	TRBV4-1	13	many	CASSQKGLTEAFF	TGCGCCAGCAGCCAAAAGGGGTTAACTGAAGCTTTCTTT
TRBJ2-5	.	TRBV11-2	12	many	CASSFGSETQYF	TGTGCCAGCAGTTTTGGATCGGAGACCCAGTACTTC
TRBJ1-5	.	TRBV6-5	14	many	CASRRGNSNQPQHF	TGTGCCAGCAGACGGGGTAATAGCAATCAGCCCCAGCATTTT
TRBJ1-2	.	TRBV20-1	14	many	CSASFQGTNYGYTF	TGCAGTGCTAGTTTCCAGGGCACTAACTATGGCTACACCTTC
TRBJ1-1	TRBD1	TRBV10-3	15	few	CAAIPQDRTDTEAFF	TGTGCCGCCATTCCCCAGGACAGGACGGACACTGAAGCTTTCTTT
TRBJ2-6	.	TRBV24-1	15	many	CATSDPGSGANVLTF	TGTGCCACCAGTGATCCAGGCTCTGGGGCCAACGTCCTGACTTTC
TRBJ2-7	.	TRBV20-1	15	many	CSGVAGGTGSYEQYF	TGCAGTGGGGTGGCGGGCGGGACGGGCTCCTACGAGCAGTACTTC
TRBJ1-1	.	TRBV12-3/TRBV12-4	15	.	CACRPLDSLNTGAFF	TGTGCCTGCAGGCCTCTGGACAGTTTGAACACTGGAGCTTTCTTT
TRBJ1-1	.	TRBV5-6	12	many	CASSSSRTEAFF	TGTGCCAGCAGCTCCTCCCGCACTGAAGCTTTCTTT
TRBJ2-3	TRBD1	TRBV24-1	15	many	CATSDDRGSADTQYF	TGTGCCACCAGTGATGACAGGGGTTCGGCAGATACGCAGTATTTT
TRBJ2-1	.	TRBV11-2	15	many	CASSRGTKPYNEQFF	TGTGCCAGCAGCCGTGGGACCAAACCATACAATGAGCAGTTCTTC
TRBJ2-3	.	TRBV7-2	15	many	CASSPQGGWTDTQYF	TGTGCCAGCAGCCCCCAGGGGGGGTGGACAGATACGCAGTATTTT
TRBJ2-4	.	TRBV28	16	many	CASSDGSTLAKNIQYF	TGTGCCAGCAGTGATGGGAGTACACTAGCCAAAAACATTCAGTACTTC
TRBJ2-2	TRBD2	TRBV19	13	many	CASSILAAGELFF	TGTGCCAGTAGTATACTAGCGGCCGGGGAGCTGTTTTTT
TRBJ1-1	TRBD1	TRBV18	15	many	CASSPWDSLAGEAFF	TGTGCCAGCTCACCGTGGGACAGTTTGGCGGGAGAAGCTTTCTTT
TRBJ2-2	.	TRBV2	13	many	CASSEWGPGELFF	TGTGCCAGCAGTGAATGGGGGCCCGGGGAGCTGTTTTTT
TRBJ1-5	.	TRBV7-6	16	.	CASSLEVAGNSQPPHF	TGTGCCAGCAGCTTAGAAGTGGCAGGGAATAGTCAGCCCCCGCATTTT
TRBJ2-5	.	TRBV18	14	many	CASSLYQGQETQYF	TGTGCCAGCTCCCTGTACCAGGGGCAAGAGACCCAGTACTTC
TRBJ1-5	TRBD1	TRBV20-1	15	many	CSASIRDRAYQPQHF	TGCAGTGCTAGTATCCGGGACAGGGCATACCAGCCCCAGCATTTT
TRBJ2-1	TRBD2	TRBV20-1	15	many	CSARATSGGGDEQFF	TGCAGTGCTAGAGCCACTAGCGGGGGAGGCGATGAGCAGTTCTTC
TRBJ1-3	.	TRBV18	16	few	CASSPRRDPSGNTIYF	TGTGCCAGCTCACCACGGCGGGACCCCTCTGGAAACACCATATATTTT
TRBJ1-1	.	TRBV10-3	11	many	CAIRRDAEAFF	TGTGCCATCAGGCGGGACGCTGAAGCTTTCTTT
TRBJ2-3	.	TRBV10-3	14	many	CAMSVWGATDTQYF	TGTGCCATGTCAGTTTGGGGGGCCACAGATACGCAGTATTTT
TRBJ1-1	.	TRBV30	11	many	CAWIGAIEAFF	TGTGCCTGGATCGGAGCTATTGAAGCTTTCTTT
TRBJ2-5	TRBD1	TRBV6-1	14	many	CASSEQGVGETQYF	TGTGCCAGCAGTGAACAGGGGGTTGGGGAGACCCAGTACTTC
TRBJ1-5	TRBD1	TRBV20-1	14	few	CSALTGGGNQPQHF	TGCAGTGCTCTAACAGGGGGAGGTAATCAGCCCCAGCATTTT
TRBJ2-5	TRBD2	TRBV10-3	14	many	CAISSGGAGETQYF	TGTGCCATCAGTAGCGGGGGGGCCGGAGAGACCCAGTACTTC
TRBJ2-1	.	TRBV7-9	15	many	CASSLVGSSYNEQFF	TGTGCCAGCAGCTTAGTGGGGAGCTCCTACAATGAGCAGTTCTTC
TRBJ1-2	.	TRBV7-2	11	few	CASSSHYGYTF	TGTGCCAGCAGCTCCCACTATGGCTACACCTTC
TRBJ2-1	TRBD1	TRBV19	14	many	CASSIGQGYGEQFF	TGTGCCAGTAGTATCGGACAGGGATACGGTGAGCAGTTCTTC
TRBJ1-3	.	TRBV5-5	15	many	CASSRDGDSGNTIYF	TGTGCCAGCAGCAGGGACGGAGACTCTGGAAACACCATATATTTT
TRBJ2-7	.	TRBV27	12	many	CASKEGMGEQYF	TGTGCCAGCAAAGAGGGGATGGGGGAGCAGTACTTC
TRBJ1-5	.	TRBV29-1	13	many	CSASGQGGQPQHF	TGCAGCGCCTCGGGGCAGGGAGGTCAGCCCCAGCATTTT
TRBJ1-5	.	TRBV12-3/TRBV12-4	14	many	CASSSSGGRQPQHF	TGTGCCAGCAGTTCGTCGGGGGGCCGGCAGCCCCAGCATTTT
TRBJ2-5	.	TRBV12-1	18	many	CASSRLGLAGDLEETQYF	TGTGCCAGCAGCCGGCTTGGACTAGCGGGGGATCTGGAGGAGACCCAGTACTTC
TRBJ2-1	TRBD2	TRBV2	16	many	CASSQLAGGSYNGQFF	TGTGCCAGCAGCCAACTAGCGGGGGGGTCCTACAATGGGCAGTTCTTC
TRBJ1-5	TRBD1	TRBV6-6	13	few	CASSYLGTAPQHF	TGTGCCAGCAGTTACCTCGGGACAGCGCCCCAGCATTTT
TRBJ1-1	TRBD1	TRBV6-2/TRBV6-3	13	.	CASRVDRDTEAFF	TGTGCCAGCAGGGTGGACAGGGACACTGAAGCTTTCTTT
TRBJ2-1	.	TRBV10-3	14	.	CAVRGGTSNSEQFF	TGTGCCGTCAGGGGGGGGACGTCCAACAGTGAGCAGTTCTTC
TRBJ1-1	.	TRBV28	10	many	CATLNTEAFF	TGTGCCACCCTTAACACTGAAGCTTTCTTT
TRBJ1-6	.	TRBV10-3	14	many	CAISGTEGNSPLHF	TGTGCCATCAGCGGGACTGAAGGGAATTCACCCCTCCACTTT
TRBJ1-4	TRBD1	TRBV27	17	many	CASSRTGFDTLNEKLFF	TGTGCCAGCAGTCGGACAGGGTTCGATACCCTCAATGAAAAACTGTTTTTT
TRBJ2-1	TRBD2	TRBV4-2	16	many	CASSQERGSSWDEQFF	TGTGCCAGCAGCCAGGAGCGGGGCTCCTCTTGGGATGAGCAGTTCTTC
TRBJ2-5	TRBD1	TRBV7-2	14	.	CASTPRDRGETQYF	TGTGCCAGCACTCCGAGGGACAGGGGAGAGACCCAGTACTTC
TRBJ2-1	.	TRBV19	14	medium-sized	CASMSGAEYNEQFF	TGTGCCAGTATGTCAGGGGCGGAATACAATGAGCAGTTCTTC
TRBJ2-2	TRBD1	TRBV4-3	15	many	CASSDGTGPTGELFF	TGCGCCAGCAGCGATGGGACAGGGCCCACCGGGGAGCTGTTTTTT
TRBJ1-2	.	TRBV27	13	many	CASSSGFFGGYTF	TGTGCCAGCAGTTCAGGGTTTTTCGGAGGCTACACCTTC
TRBJ1-3	.	TRBV20-1	12	many	CSAEADGNTIYF	TGCAGTGCCGAGGCGGACGGAAACACCATATATTTT
TRBJ2-7	.	TRBV2	13	.	CAGGQGWPYEQCF	TGTGCCGGCGGTCAGGGATGGCCCTACGAGCAGTGCTTC
TRBJ1-5	TRBD1	TRBV20-1	16	many	CSATLQGAGSNQPQHF	TGCAGTGCTACATTACAGGGGGCTGGGAGCAATCAGCCCCAGCATTTT
TRBJ2-3	.	TRBV27	14	few	CASRRKTSTDTQYF	TGTGCCAGCAGGAGAAAAACTAGCACAGATACGCAGTATTTT
TRBJ1-2	.	TRBV6-2/TRBV6-3	13	many	CASTRDGFYGYTF	TGTGCCAGCACCCGGGACGGATTCTATGGCTACACCTTC
TRBJ1-2	TRBD1	TRBV7-2	14	many	CASSGQDRESRYTF	TGTGCCAGCAGCGGACAGGACAGGGAGTCTCGCTACACCTTC
TRBJ1-1	.	TRBV29-1	13	many	CSVGGSSGTEAFF	TGCAGCGTTGGAGGGAGTTCGGGCACTGAAGCTTTCTTT